This T cell receptor (beta chain) was found in a study of T cells after yellow fever vaccination (dated by TCRdb to about 2019). As for the study more broadly: Memory subsets (EM, EMRA, CM and Tscm) were sorted on a BD FACS Aria III using CD3, CD45RA, CCR7 and CD95 staining. The SMART-Seq v4 Ultra Low Input RNA kit was used to prepare libraries from fractions with low cell numbers. To track T-cell clones before and after primary and booster YFV17D yellow fever vaccination, bulk TCR alpha and beta repertoires were sequenced longitudinally. Two healthy male donors, one aged 18 to 30 and one aged 30 to 40 years, were included in the cohort. Blood was drawn at multiple timepoints before and after primary and secondary immunization, with bulk PBMC replicates and cell subsets isolated. Memory subsets were sorted on days 0, 15 and 45 and at 18 months after primary vaccination, and on days 0, 15 and 45 after the 30-year booster.

Explained via the paper, the treatment or condition label denotes: live attenuated yellow fever vaccine strain. PBMCs were isolated from peripheral blood using a standard Ficoll-Paque protocol. For sorted memory subsets, RNA extraction was done with the RNeasy Micro Kit. This clonotype has just a few counts. Base qualities are not at hand, and no much larger clone is one base apart. General conclusions and limits of the study: In the sorted memory subsets on day 0, nearly all of the vaccine-responding clonotypes fell below detection. Computational filtering was needed because FACS-sorted repertoires could contain abundant contaminating clonotypes from the bulk population. A small share of clonotypes occurred in both CD4 and CD8 compartments, likely arising from convergent recombination. The secondary T-cell response was weaker than the primary response but faster, peaking on day 5 instead of day 15. Only a couple of donors were included in the study, so the extent to which the findings can be generalized is limited. After the booster, most clones that had expanded after primary vaccination were detected again (nearly 98% of CD4 and around nine tenths of CD8), suggesting broad maintenance of memory.

This sample was sequenced with an Illumina NovaSeq 6000. Synthesis of TCR cDNA relied on 5'RACE template switching, a step that introduced a universal primer site along with unique molecular identifiers. Priming for cDNA synthesis came from both the TCR alpha and TCR beta constant segments. Library amplification involved two PCR steps, and the second step added sample barcodes and sequencing adapters. Sequencing of libraries was done on Illumina HiSeq 2500 (2x100 bp) or NovaSeq (2x150 bp). As for the original processing: MIGEC was used to demultiplex reads and collapse the reads into UMI consensus sequences, and MiXCR was used for V(D)J alignment. Vaccine-responding clonotypes were identified with edgeR using replicate PBMC samples, with FDR below 0.01 and a log2 fold change above 5 up to day 15 being required. CD4 or CD8 identity was assigned to each bulk clonotype according to whether the clonotype was present at higher abundance in the sequenced CD4 repertoire or the sequenced CD8 repertoire. To estimate how each clone was distributed across memory phenotypes, clonotype frequencies in memory subsets were weighted by FACS-sorted cell numbers. TCRdb handled the public reads itself, with Q25 trimming in fastp and clone calling in MiXCR, and kept productive beta chains. For every CDR3 protein sequence, its rows merge into one entry that carries the most common genes and DNA. TCRdb, not the original authors, processed these V and J calls. This sample comprises tens of thousands of distinct CDR3 sequences, about 5.6% of them detected only once. The ten top clones hold around a third of the sample.

The V end loses 7 bases and the J end loses 7 bases, and a stretch of 11 bases separates them. The CDR3 contains 12 residues, cysteine and phenylalanine counted. The read is trimmed to its CDR3 DNA, 36 bases read in frame from base 1. As encoded in the germline V gene, CDR1 is ENHRY while CDR2 is SYGVKD. The chain is made from TRBV10-3 and TRBJ1-3; the D gene assignment is ambiguous. The source is a young man who received the YFV17D yellow fever vaccine. The input for sequencing was PBMCs, either bulk or a sorted T-cell subset (CD4+, CD8+, memory, or dextramer-sorted; not recorded which), taken on the day of the yellow fever booster vaccination. The bases read TGTGCCATCAAGGAGGACCGGAACACCATATATTTT. The resulting protein is CAIKEDRNTIYF.